Below, 2 T cell receptor beta chains from the same sample are listed, as sequenced in a study of blood T cell repertoires in COVID-19. Repertoires were generated with immunoSEQ multiplex PCR, while TCRdb's copy carries only in-frame clones and drops some. In the table there are 200,000 to 250,000 clones, over 75% of which are singletons. Sequencing was done on a sample of peripheral blood. All receptors come from a middle-aged man with active or convalescent COVID-19.

In this sample, this clone turned up once. This rearrangement joins TRBV27 to TRBJ2-5; 7 nucleotides match TRBD1. The CDR3 is 13 amino acids. With 5 bases clipped from V and 5 bases from J, the junction kept 5 bases outside the gene matches. In germline, CDR1 is MNHEY, CDR2 SMNVEV (reference sequence). The CDR3 nucleotides are TGTGCCAGCAGTCGGGACAGCCCCGAGACCCAGTACTTC. Encoded protein: CASSRDSPETQYF.

The V gene is TRBV10-3, the J gene TRBJ2-1, with TRBD2 matching 9 bases. This CDR3 has 14 amino acids. Trimming cost V 7 bases and J 4 bases; bases outside gene matches: 5. CDR1 and CDR2 from the germline V gene are ENHRY and SYGVKD. The CDR3 region is CAITERGVYNEQFF. CDR3 DNA sequence: TGTGCCATCACCGAGCGGGGGGTGTACAATGAGCAGTTCTTC.